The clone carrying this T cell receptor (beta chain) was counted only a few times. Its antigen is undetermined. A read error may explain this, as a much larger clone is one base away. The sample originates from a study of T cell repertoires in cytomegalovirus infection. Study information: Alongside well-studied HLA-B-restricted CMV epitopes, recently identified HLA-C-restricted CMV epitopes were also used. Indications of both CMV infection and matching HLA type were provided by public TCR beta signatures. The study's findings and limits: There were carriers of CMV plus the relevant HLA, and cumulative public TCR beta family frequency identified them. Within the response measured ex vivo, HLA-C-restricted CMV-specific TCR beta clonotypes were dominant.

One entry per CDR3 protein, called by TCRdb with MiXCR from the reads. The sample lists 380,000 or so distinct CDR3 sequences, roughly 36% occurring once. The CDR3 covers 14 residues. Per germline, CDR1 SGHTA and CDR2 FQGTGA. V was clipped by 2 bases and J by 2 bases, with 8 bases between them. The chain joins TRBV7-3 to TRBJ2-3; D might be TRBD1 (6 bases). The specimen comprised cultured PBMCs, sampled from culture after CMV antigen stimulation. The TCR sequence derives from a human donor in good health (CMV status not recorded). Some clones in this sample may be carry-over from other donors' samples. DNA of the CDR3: TGTGCCAGCAGCTTAGACAGGCTCACAGATACGCAGTATTTT. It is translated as CASSLDRLTDTQYF.